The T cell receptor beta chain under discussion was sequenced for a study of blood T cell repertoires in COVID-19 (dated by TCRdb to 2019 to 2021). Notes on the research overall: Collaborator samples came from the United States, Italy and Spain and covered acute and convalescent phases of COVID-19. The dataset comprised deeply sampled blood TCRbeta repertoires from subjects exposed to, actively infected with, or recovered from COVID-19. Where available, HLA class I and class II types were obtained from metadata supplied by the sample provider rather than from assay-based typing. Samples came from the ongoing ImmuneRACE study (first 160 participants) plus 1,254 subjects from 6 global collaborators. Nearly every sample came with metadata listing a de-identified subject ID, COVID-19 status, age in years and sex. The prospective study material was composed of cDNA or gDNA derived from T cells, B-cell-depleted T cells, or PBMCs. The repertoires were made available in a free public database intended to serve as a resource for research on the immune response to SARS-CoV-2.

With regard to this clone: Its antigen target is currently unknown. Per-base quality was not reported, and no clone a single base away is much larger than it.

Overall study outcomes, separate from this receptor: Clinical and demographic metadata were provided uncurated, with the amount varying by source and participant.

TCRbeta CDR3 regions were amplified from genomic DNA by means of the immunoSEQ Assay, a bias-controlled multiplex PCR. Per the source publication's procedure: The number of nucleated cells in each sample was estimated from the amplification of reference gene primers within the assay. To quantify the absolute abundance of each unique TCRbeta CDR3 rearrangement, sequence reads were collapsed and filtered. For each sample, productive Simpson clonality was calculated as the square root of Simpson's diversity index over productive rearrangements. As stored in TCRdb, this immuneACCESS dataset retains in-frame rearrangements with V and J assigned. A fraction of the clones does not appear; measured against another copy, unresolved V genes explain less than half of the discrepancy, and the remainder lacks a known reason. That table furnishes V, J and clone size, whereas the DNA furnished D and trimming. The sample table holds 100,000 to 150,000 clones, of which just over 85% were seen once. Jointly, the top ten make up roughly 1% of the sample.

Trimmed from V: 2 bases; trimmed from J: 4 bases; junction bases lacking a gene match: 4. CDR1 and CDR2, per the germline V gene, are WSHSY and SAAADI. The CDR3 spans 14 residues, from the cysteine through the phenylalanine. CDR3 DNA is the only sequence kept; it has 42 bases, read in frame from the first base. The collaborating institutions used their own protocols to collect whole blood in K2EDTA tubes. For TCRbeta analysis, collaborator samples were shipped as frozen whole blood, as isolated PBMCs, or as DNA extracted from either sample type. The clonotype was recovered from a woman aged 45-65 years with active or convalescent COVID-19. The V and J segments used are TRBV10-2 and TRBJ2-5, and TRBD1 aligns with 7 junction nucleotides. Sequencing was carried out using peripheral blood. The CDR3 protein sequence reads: CASSEKGARETQYF. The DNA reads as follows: TGCGCCAGCAGTGAGAAGGGGGCGAGAGAGACCCAGTACTTC.